This TCR beta chain was identified in a study of radiation and T cells in renal cell carcinoma. The CDR3 runs to 13 residues. V lost 6 bases, J lost 1 base, and 10 bases lay in between. Germline V CDR1 and CDR2: SNHLY, FYNNEI. This clone was picked up a small number of times. The sample's time point: baseline pretreatment blood. Treatment of the sample: 15 Gy SBRT to primary tumor, nephrectomy 4 weeks later. Sequencing was performed with immunoSEQ multiplex PCR; in TCRdb, only in-frame clones are kept and a portion is missing. The sample has 100,000 to 150,000 clones, around 84% seen once. The chain couples TRBV2 to TRBJ2-7; the D is unclear. Sequencing used blood, obtained from a patient whose treatment included radiotherapy and nephrectomy. This clonotype was obtained from a woman aged 55-70 years with renal cell carcinoma. The CDR3 coding sequence is TGTGCCAGCAGGGAGACACCTTCCTACGAGCAGTACTTC. It codes for CASRETPSYEQYF. Using reference TRBV2 and TRBJ2-7 for the parts outside the CDR3, the full variable domain is EPEVTQTPSHQVTQMGQEVILRCVPISNHLYFYWYRQILGQKVEFLVSFYNNEISEKSEIFDDQFSVERPDGSNFTLKIRSTKLEDSAMYFCASRETPSYEQYFGPGTRLTVT.